This passage covers 8 T cell receptor beta chains from one sample sequenced in a study of cytomegalovirus exposure and HLA in healthy donors. The PCR made use of 60 Vbeta and 13 Jbeta primers. The data were produced by immunoSEQ multiplex PCR, yet TCRdb's version contains in-frame clones alone and is incomplete. The sample records 250,000 to 350,000 clones, around 86% being singletons. Sequencing used PBMCs. The origin of the receptors is a middle-aged man in good health and CMV-seropositive.

This clone was detected only once. This sequence joins TRBV7-3 and TRBJ2-3, with D perhaps TRBD1 (6 bases). Germline V CDR1 and CDR2: SGHTA, FQGTGA. Trimming cost V 2 bases and J 3 bases, with 12 bases left between them. The CDR3 extends over 15 amino acids. CDR3 residues: CASSLVTGPTDTQYF. The CDR3, as DNA: TGTGCCAGCAGCTTAGTCACAGGGCCTACAGATACGCAGTATTTT. Complete variable domain (other parts from reference TRBV7-3 and TRBJ2-3): GAGVSQTPSNKVTEKGKYVELRCDPISGHTALYWYRQSLGQGPEFLIYFQGTGAADDSGLPNDRFFAVRPEGSVSTLKIQRTERGDSAVYLCASSLVTGPTDTQYFGPGTRLTVL.

V is TRBV28 and J is TRBJ2-7; TRBD1 matches 8 bases. The V and J ends lost 7 bases and 4 bases, in that order; junction bases with no gene match: 9. The length of the CDR3 is 14 residues. CDR1 is MDHEN and CDR2 is SYDVKM in the germline V gene. The CDR3 region is CASTLDRALYEQYF. In DNA form, the CDR3 reads TGTGCCAGCACCCTGGACAGGGCCCTATACGAGCAGTACTTC.

The chain is built from TRBV4-1 and TRBJ2-5, with 10 bases identical to TRBD1. With the DNA end fitting TRBJ2-7 better, the J assignment may be wrong. Germline CDR1 reads MGHRA; CDR2 reads YSYEKL. The CDR3 length is 15 residues. Written as DNA, the CDR3 is TGCGCCAGCAGCCAAGCGGGACAGGGGAGATACGAGCAGTACTTC. Amino acids: CASSQAGQGRYEQYF.

The CDR3 is CASSSQPLIYGYTF. The CDR3 nucleotides read TGCGCCAGCAGCTCCCAACCCCTAATTTATGGCTACACCTTC. The V and J genes are TRBV5-1 and TRBJ1-2; D is unresolved. This CDR3 comprises 14 residues. With 3 bases removed from V and 5 bases from J, the gap between germline ends came to 14 bases. The germline V gene encodes CDR1 SGHRS and CDR2 YFSETQ.

The chain employs TRBV4-1 and TRBJ1-5; D remains ambiguous. Between the trimmed V and J ends, which lost 0 bases and 1 base, there was a span of 10 bases. This CDR3 has 16 amino acids. Germline assignment: CDR1 MGHRA and CDR2 YSYEKL. The CDR3 spells CASSQDEGASNQPQHF. In nucleotides, the CDR3 is TGCGCCAGCAGCCAAGATGAGGGAGCGAGCAATCAGCCCCAGCATTTT.

The chain joins TRBV28 to TRBJ2-1; unclear D gene. This CDR3 is built from 13 residues. The germline V gene has CDR1 MDHEN and CDR2 SYDVKM. V lost 5 bases and J 4 bases, leaving 9 bases between the germline ends. The CDR3 reads CASSPQVYNEQFF. CDR3 bases: TGTGCCAGCAGTCCCCAGGTTTACAATGAGCAGTTCTTC.

The chain uses TRBV11-2 and TRBJ1-2; TRBD1 might be the D (5 bases). Germline-derived CDR1 and CDR2 are SGHAT and FQNNGV. V gave up 0 bases and J gave up 4 bases, with 9 bases separating them. This CDR3 has 14 residues. The CDR3 protein is CASSLEFGGYGYTF. The CDR3 DNA follows: TGTGCCAGCAGCTTAGAGTTCGGGGGCTATGGCTACACCTTC. Complete variable domain (other parts from reference TRBV11-2 and TRBJ1-2): EAGVAQSPRYKIIEKRQSVAFWCNPISGHATLYWYQQILGQGPKLLIQFQNNGVVDDSQLPKDRFSAERLKGVDSTLKIQPAKLEDSAVYLCASSLEFGGYGYTFGSGTRLTVV.

V and J are TRBV19 and TRBJ1-2; D unresolved. Deletions cut 1 base from V and 0 bases from J, with 9 bases between. Per the germline V gene, CDR1 is LNHDA and CDR2 is SQIVND (reference sequence). CDR3 length: 15 residues. CDR3 DNA: TGTGCCAGTAGTATAGGGAGAGGAGCTAACTATGGCTACACCTTC. This translates into CASSIGRGANYGYTF.